Below, 11 T cell receptor beta chains from the same sample are listed, as sequenced in a study of cytomegalovirus exposure and HLA in healthy donors (dated by TCRdb to about 2017). Preparation of the library involved the immunoSEQ multiplex PCR assay. The multiplex PCR relied on a mix of 60 forward primers for TCR Vbeta segments and 13 reverse primers for TCR Jbeta segments. Drawn from immuneACCESS, this table holds only the in-frame rearrangements with V and J called that TCRdb kept. Clones are partly lost; checked studies trace under half to an unresolved V gene and leave the rest unexplained. The sample yields about 150,000 clones; roughly 80% were counted once. Jointly, the top ten make up around an eighth of the sample. The sequenced sample consisted of PBMCs. Receptor source: a woman in her 40s in good health and CMV-seronegative.

The chain recombines TRBV4-3 with TRBJ2-1; 13 bases agree with TRBD2. Germline V CDR1 and CDR2: LGHNA, YSLEER. Losses at the gene ends were 0 bases for V and 5 bases for J; bases not matched to a gene: 10. CDR3 length: 19 residues. The CDR3 here is CASSQEASGTSGKNNEQFF. CDR3 DNA sequence: TGCGCCAGCAGCCAAGAAGCGAGCGGGACTAGCGGGAAGAACAATGAGCAGTTCTTC.

The chain recombines TRBV7-2 with TRBJ2-1; tentatively, D is TRBD2 (6 bases). The CDR3 has 15 amino acids. The V end lost 7 bases, the J end lost 2 bases, and 15 bases lay between the germline ends. Germline CDR1 reads SGHTA; CDR2 reads FQGNSA. The CDR3 protein is CASTFSSEPYNEQFF. The CDR3 DNA sequence: TGTGCCAGCACCTTCTCTAGCGAACCCTACAATGAGCAGTTCTTC.

The J gene is TRBJ2-3, the V gene TRBV6-1; 7 bases agree with TRBD1. The CDR3 covers 14 residues. Germline V gene lookup returns CDR1 MNHNS and CDR2 SASEGT. V lost 5 bases to trimming and J lost 6 bases; unmatched junction nucleotides: 8. CDR3 bases: TGTGCCAGCAGTCCCGGGACAGCGGTTGATACGCAGTATTTT. Translated, it gives CASSPGTAVDTQYF.

The chain carries TRBV15 and TRBJ1-2, with D uncertain. Looked up from germline, CDR1 is LNHNV and CDR2 is YYDKDF (reference sequence). Trimming took 1 base from V and 3 from J, leaving 15 bases between them. CDR3 length: 16 residues. The CDR3 region is CATSRGGGVRYYGYTF. In nucleotides, the CDR3 is TGTGCCACCAGCAGAGGAGGCGGGGTCCGGTACTATGGCTACACCTTC.

V and J are TRBV9 and TRBJ2-7, with D possibly matching TRBD1 (7 bases). CDR3 length: 12 amino acids. V was cut by 4 bases and J by 7 bases, with 12 bases left in between. Germline V CDR1 and CDR2: SGDLS, YYNGEE. CDR3 nucleotides: TGTGCCAGCAGCCCCCCAGGGGGGGAGCAGTACTTC. Residues: CASSPPGGEQYF.

This rearrangement joins TRBV7-2 to TRBJ2-3; the D is unclear. V dropped 2 bases and J dropped 6 bases, with 6 bases sitting between them. CDR1 SGHTA and CDR2 FQGNSA come from the germline V gene. The CDR3 consists of 12 residues. CDR3 bases: TGTGCCAGCAGCTTAATGAGGGATACGCAGTATTTT. Translation: CASSLMRDTQYF.

This clone was picked up one time. The rearrangement links TRBV21-1 to TRBJ2-7; the D call TRBD2 from the table was never checked on the DNA. TRBV21-1 is tagged as a pseudogene. The CDR3 runs 12 residues. CDR3 in DNA: TGTGCCAGCGGGGAGCGCCCCTACGAGCAGTACTTC. It is translated as CASGERPYEQYF.

The J gene is TRBJ2-5, the V gene TRBV28; D call uncertain. Germline CDR1 reads MDHEN; CDR2 reads SYDVKM. The CDR3 extends over 12 amino acids. V lost 6 bases and J 4 bases, leaving 9 bases between the germline ends. The CDR3 nucleotides are TGTGCCAGCAGCCGGAGACGAGAGACCCAGTACTTC. Translating it yields CASSRRRETQYF.

This sequence joins TRBV4-2 and TRBJ1-4; the match to TRBD1 covers 12 bases. The ends lost 0 bases at V and 8 bases at J; junction bases unmatched: 7. Germline V CDR1 and CDR2: LGHNA, YNFKEQ. The CDR3 is made up of 17 amino acids. This chain's CDR3 is CASSQEGTGGLNEKLFF. DNA of the CDR3: TGTGCCAGCAGCCAAGAAGGGACAGGGGGCTTAAACGAAAAACTGTTTTTT.

Only a few counts were recorded for this clone. This chain links TRBV4-3 with TRBJ2-7; D is perhaps TRBD2 (5 bases). The CDR3 consists of 15 residues. V gave up 1 base and J gave up 3 bases, with 13 bases separating them. Germline V gene lookup returns CDR1 LGHNA and CDR2 YSLEER. The CDR3 DNA is TGCGCCAGCAGCCAAGCCCGAGATGGAGGCTACGAGCAGTACTTC. Residues: CASSQARDGGYEQYF.

CDR3 protein: CASSAFTEMGNTEAFF. CDR3 nucleotides: TGTGCCAGCAGCGCCTTTACGGAGATGGGGAACACTGAAGCTTTCTTT. The chain carries TRBV7-9 and TRBJ1-1; D is unclear. The CDR3 extends over 16 amino acids. V dropped 5 bases and J dropped 1 base, with 17 bases sitting between them. Germline values: CDR1 SEHNR, CDR2 FQNEAQ (reference sequence).